These 32 T cell receptor beta chains came from one sample sequenced in a study of cytotoxic CD8 clonotypes in ibrutinib-treated CLL. Sequencing was performed with immunoSEQ multiplex PCR; in TCRdb, only in-frame clones are kept and a portion is missing. There are some 310,000 clones in the sample; around four fifths occur only once, and 6.5% to 8% lies in the top ten. The sequencing here drew on PBMCs, taken before ibrutinib treatment. These receptors were taken from a human donor with chronic lymphocytic leukemia.

The chain couples TRBV19 to TRBJ1-4; D gene uncertain. From germline, CDR1 is LNHDA and CDR2 SQIVND (reference sequence). The CDR3 covers 15 residues. V dropped 5 bases and J dropped 3 bases, with 13 bases sitting between them. The CDR3 loop reads CASSLPRGANEKLFF. The CDR3 DNA sequence: TGTGCCAGTAGTCTCCCGCGGGGAGCTAATGAAAAACTGTTTTTT.

This clone occurred once. V usage is TRBV4-3 and J usage is TRBJ2-1; 7 bases fit TRBD1. The CDR3 loop spans 14 amino acids. J was trimmed by 5 bases and V by 4 bases; bases with no gene match: 5. Germline V gene sequence: CDR1 LGHNA, CDR2 YSLEER. This CDR3 is CASSPPGTDNEQFF. The CDR3 DNA reads as TGCGCCAGCAGCCCACCCGGGACAGACAATGAGCAGTTCTTC.

This sequence joins TRBV6-6 and TRBJ2-7; D is possibly TRBD1 or TRBD2 (5 bases each). The germline V gene has CDR1 MNHNY and CDR2 SVGAGI (reference sequence). CDR3 size: 14 residues. V was trimmed by 4 bases and J by 3 bases, leaving 13 bases between them. The CDR3 DNA follows: TGTGCCAGCAGTTTACGGGACGGAAGCTACGAGCAGTACTTC. Its protein is CASSLRDGSYEQYF.

The V call is TRBV7-2, the J call TRBJ2-5; 7 nucleotides match TRBD1. The CDR3 consists of 14 residues. The junction had 3 bases not matched to a gene; V was cut back by 1 base and J by 4 bases. Germline V gene lookup returns CDR1 SGHTA and CDR2 FQGNSA. In DNA form, the CDR3 reads TGTGCCAGCAGCTTAGGGGCAGGGGGAGAGACCCAGTACTTC. It yields the protein CASSLGAGGETQYF.

This clone showed up just once. J is TRBJ1-5 and V is TRBV7-2, with D tentatively TRBD1 (5 bases). The CDR3 length is 19 residues. The germline V and J ends were trimmed by 1 base and 1 base, with 20 bases remaining between them. Germline values: CDR1 SGHTA, CDR2 FQGNSA. The CDR3 DNA is TGTGCCAGCAGCTTAGAGGGGCGGGGCAACCTGGTGAGCAATCAGCCCCAGCATTTT. Its translation: CASSLEGRGNLVSNQPQHF. Full variable domain (rest looked up from reference TRBV7-2 and TRBJ1-5): GAGVSQSPSNKVTEKGKDVELRCDPISGHTALYWYRQSLGQGLEFLIYFQGNSAPDKSGLPSDRFSAERTGGSVSTLTIQRTQQEDSAVYLCASSLEGRGNLVSNQPQHFGDGTRLSIL.

The chain recombines TRBV5-6 with TRBJ2-7; the D gene is possibly TRBD2 (6 bases). The CDR3 runs to 16 residues. Germline V gives CDR1 SGHDT, CDR2 YYEEEE. Between the trimmed V and J ends, which lost 3 bases and 0 bases, there was a span of 16 bases. The CDR3 spells CASSSVGAGSSYEQYF. CDR3 sequence (DNA): TGTGCCAGCAGCTCCGTGGGTGCGGGGAGCTCCTACGAGCAGTACTTC.

This chain's CDR3 is CASSFFATDYEQYF. Here the CDR3 DNA reads TGTGCCAGCAGCTTTTTCGCGACGGACTACGAGCAGTACTTC. The rearrangement joins TRBV5-4 to TRBJ2-7; D is undetermined. The length of the CDR3 is 14 residues. Germline V gene data show CDR1 as SGHNT and CDR2 as YYREEE (reference sequence). V was cut by 2 bases and J by 3 bases, with 12 bases left in between.

The V gene is TRBV5-1, the J gene TRBJ2-7; the match to TRBD1 covers 9 bases. The germline gives CDR1 SGHRS, CDR2 YFSETQ. The CDR3 consists of 14 residues. Losses at the gene ends were 4 bases for V and 6 bases for J; bases not matched to a gene: 8. The CDR3 loop is CASSPGTGWSEQYF. The CDR3 DNA reads TGCGCCAGCAGCCCCGGGACAGGGTGGAGCGAGCAGTACTTC.

The chain carries TRBV10-3 and TRBJ1-4, with D unclear. Per the germline V gene, CDR1 is ENHRY and CDR2 is SYGVKD. The CDR3 length is 17 residues. With 0 bases removed from V and 0 bases from J, the gap between germline ends came to 11 bases. In DNA, the CDR3 is TGTGCCATCAGTGAGTCGAGGCAGATCGCAACTAATGAAAAACTGTTTTTT. It is translated as CAISESRQIATNEKLFF.

The V and J genes are TRBV18 and TRBJ1-2; TRBD1 aligns across 7 bases. The CDR3 is made up of 14 amino acids. After removal of 0 bases from V and 4 bases from J, the junction contained 2 bases not matched to a gene. In germline, CDR1 is KGHSH, CDR2 LQKENI. Here the CDR3 reads CASSPPTGTYGYTF. The DNA of the CDR3 is TGTGCCAGCTCACCACCGACAGGGACCTATGGCTACACCTTC.

This chain uses TRBV10-1 with TRBJ2-7, with 7 bases aligning to TRBD1. V shed 4 bases, J shed 3 bases, and the junction held 3 bases outside the gene matches. This CDR3 region has 13 residues. Germline CDR1 is WNHNN and CDR2 is SYGVQD (reference sequence). The CDR3 region is CASSAAGGYEQYF. The DNA for the CDR3 is TGCGCCAGCAGTGCCGCAGGGGGCTACGAGCAGTACTTC.

This clone was found once. The rearrangement joins TRBV19 to TRBJ2-7; a weak D match, TRBD1 (5 bases). The ends were cut back, 4 bases at V and 0 bases at J, with 10 bases in the middle. The CDR3 consists of 14 residues. Germline CDR1 is LNHDA and CDR2 is SQIVND (reference sequence). CDR3 residues: CASSTQGYSYEQYF. CDR3 bases: TGTGCCAGTAGTACCCAGGGTTACTCCTACGAGCAGTACTTC.

This clone turned up a few times. This chain joins TRBV25-1 and TRBJ2-1; D is possibly TRBD2 (5 bases). This CDR3 has 12 residues. With 9 bases removed from V and 5 bases from J, the gap between germline ends came to 11 bases. Per germline, CDR1 MGHDK and CDR2 SYGVNS. CDR3 bases: TGTGCCAGGGAGGCGCTACACAATGAGCAGTTCTTC. Protein: CAREALHNEQFF.

J is TRBJ2-1 and V is TRBV7-2; 7 bases fit TRBD2. The J segment lost 5 bases and the V segment lost 1 base, leaving 5 bases of the junction unmatched. The CDR3 loop spans 15 amino acids. The germline V gene encodes CDR1 SGHTA and CDR2 FQGNSA. The CDR3 DNA reads as TGTGCCAGCAGCTTAGAACAGCGGGAAGACAATGAGCAGTTCTTC. This translates into CASSLEQREDNEQFF.

This clone was detected only a few times. The rearrangement uses TRBV9 and TRBJ2-3, with D maybe TRBD2 (6 bases). The CDR3 extends over 18 amino acids. CDR1 SGDLS and CDR2 YYNGEE come from the germline V gene. The V gene lost 4 bases and the J gene lost 3 bases, with 24 bases spanning the gap. For the CDR3, the DNA is TGTGCCAGCAGCCAGGGAGTTGGGACGGCGGGATATACAGATACGCAGTATTTT. The encoded protein is CASSQGVGTAGYTDTQYF.

The chain has TRBV5-4 and TRBJ2-3; D gene unclear. The CDR3 sequence is 14 residues long. V was trimmed by 0 bases and J by 5 bases, leaving 10 bases between them. Germline CDR1 SGHNT, CDR2 YYREEE (reference sequence). The CDR3 region is CASSLVAAQDTQYF. CDR3 DNA: TGTGCCAGCAGCTTGGTGGCAGCTCAAGATACGCAGTATTTT.

A few counts support this clone. The chain recombines TRBV5-6 with TRBJ2-2; no firm D call. Trimming removed 4 bases from V and 4 bases from J, with 14 bases in between. Per germline, CDR1 SGHDT and CDR2 YYEEEE. This CDR3 has 15 residues. The DNA for the CDR3 is TGTGCCAGCAGCCCAACCGCCGGTTCCACCGGGGAGCTGTTTTTT. Its protein product is CASSPTAGSTGELFF. Using reference TRBV5-6 and TRBJ2-2 for the parts outside the CDR3, the full variable domain is DAGVTQSPTHLIKTRGQQVTLRCSPKSGHDTVSWYQQALGQGPQFIFQYYEEEERQRGNFPDRFSGHQFPNYSSELNVNALLLGDSALYLCASSPTAGSTGELFFGEGSRLTVL.

The V call is TRBV5-1, the J call TRBJ2-1; TRBD2 agrees at 12 bases. V was pared by 3 bases and J by 5 bases, with 9 bases of the junction left unmatched. The CDR3 runs 17 residues. Germline V CDR1 and CDR2: SGHRS, YFSETQ. The CDR3 protein is CASSSLAGGPANNEQFF. CDR3 in DNA: TGCGCCAGCAGCTCGCTAGCGGGAGGGCCCGCCAACAATGAGCAGTTCTTC.

This clone was counted between two and nine times. V is TRBV19 and J is TRBJ1-2; D may be TRBD1 (5 bases). V lost 4 bases and J lost 6, with 12 bases in between. CDR3 length: 13 amino acids. The germline CDR1 and CDR2 sequences are LNHDA and SQIVND (reference sequence). The DNA for the CDR3 is TGTGCCAGTAGTAGGGGACGGATGGATGGCTACACCTTC. As protein: CASSRGRMDGYTF.

The V call is TRBV28, the J call TRBJ2-6; TRBD2 agrees at 13 bases. This CDR3 has 18 amino acids. CDR1 and CDR2 (germline): MDHEN, SYDVKM. The V segment lost 2 bases and the J segment 0 bases; nucleotides outside the gene matches: 1. The DNA of the CDR3 is TGTGCCAGCAGTTTAGGGACTAGCGGGAACTCTGGGGCCAACGTCCTGACTTTC. Residues: CASSLGTSGNSGANVLTF.

The chain couples TRBV9 to TRBJ2-2; 8 bases match TRBD1. CDR3 size: 16 residues. The V gene's germline CDR1 is SGDLS and CDR2 YYNGEE. The junction had 6 bases not matched to a gene; V was cut back by 2 bases and J by 3 bases. The CDR3 DNA reads as TGTGCCAGCAGCGTGGATGTGACAGGGGACACCGGGGAGCTGTTTTTT. Amino acids: CASSVDVTGDTGELFF. Using reference TRBV9 and TRBJ2-2 for the parts outside the CDR3, the full variable domain is DSGVTQTPKHLITATGQRVTLRCSPRSGDLSVYWYQQSLDQGLQFLIQYYNGEERAKGNILERFSAQQFPDLHSELNLSSLELGDSALYFCASSVDVTGDTGELFFGEGSRLTVL.

DNA of the CDR3: TGCGCCAGCAGCTCCTCAAGCGGGAGTTGGACCGGGGAGCTGTTTTTT. Amino acid sequence: CASSSSSGSWTGELFF. The chain uses TRBV5-1 and TRBJ2-2; 8 positions match TRBD2. Germline V lookup: CDR1 SGHRS, CDR2 YFSETQ. After removal of 3 bases from V and 5 bases from J, the junction contained 9 bases not matched to a gene. The CDR3 is made up of 16 amino acids.

The chain recombines TRBV4-2 with TRBJ2-3; 9 bases match TRBD1. The junction had 4 bases not matched to a gene; V was cut back by 4 bases and J by 2 bases. The CDR3 extends over 15 amino acids. Per germline, CDR1 LGHNA and CDR2 YNFKEQ. The CDR3 DNA follows: TGTGCCAGCAGCCTCCGGGACAGGGCCACAGATACGCAGTATTTT. Amino acid sequence: CASSLRDRATDTQYF.

This clone came up a few times. This chain's CDR3 is CASSPRYGLAGELFF. The DNA of the CDR3 is TGTGCCAGCAGCCCACGTTATGGGCTGGCCGGGGAGCTGTTTTTT. The chain carries TRBV5-4 and TRBJ2-2, with no clear D. The CDR3 covers 15 residues. The germline V gene encodes CDR1 SGHNT and CDR2 YYREEE (reference sequence). Deletions cut 4 bases from V and 6 bases from J, with 16 bases between.

This chain joins TRBV5-6 and TRBJ2-5, with 13 positions matching TRBD2. The trim removed 2 bases at V and 0 bases at J, leaving 4 bases unmatched. Germline V CDR1 and CDR2: SGHDT, YYEEEE. The CDR3 is made up of 17 amino acids. CDR3 bases: TGTGCCAGCAGCTTTGGACTAGCGGGAGCTTACCAAGAGACCCAGTACTTC. Its translation: CASSFGLAGAYQETQYF. Full variable domain (rest looked up from reference TRBV5-6 and TRBJ2-5): DAGVTQSPTHLIKTRGQQVTLRCSPKSGHDTVSWYQQALGQGPQFIFQYYEEEERQRGNFPDRFSGHQFPNYSSELNVNALLLGDSALYLCASSFGLAGAYQETQYFGPGTRLLVL.

The J gene is TRBJ1-1, the V gene TRBV5-6; 7 bases are a match to TRBD1. Germline V gene sequence: CDR1 SGHDT, CDR2 YYEEEE. CDR3 length equals 13 residues. The trim removed 4 bases at V and 8 bases at J, leaving 8 bases unmatched. CDR3 sequence: CASSQGSGQEAFF. The DNA for the CDR3 is TGTGCCAGCAGCCAGGGGTCGGGACAGGAAGCTTTCTTT.

The chain combines TRBV7-6 with TRBJ2-1; D may be TRBD2 (6 bases). The CDR3 has 15 residues. CDR1 is SGHVS and CDR2 is FNYEAQ in the germline V gene. The V end lost 0 bases, the J end lost 10 bases, and 16 bases lay between the germline ends. CDR3 coding DNA: TGTGCCAGCAGCTTAGCACCAGACGGGAGACGAGAGCAGTTCTTC. Encoded protein: CASSLAPDGRREQFF.

V is TRBV10-3 and J is TRBJ2-7; tentatively, D is TRBD2 (5 bases). The CDR3 is 16 amino acids. V was clipped by 2 bases and J by 0 bases, with 14 bases between them. Germline CDR1 and CDR2: ENHRY and SYGVKD. CDR3 sequence: CAISETKREYSYEQYF. CDR3 bases: TGTGCCATCAGTGAGACGAAGAGGGAGTACTCCTACGAGCAGTACTTC.

CDR3 protein: CASSLLAGEMYEQYF. Here the CDR3 DNA reads TGTGCCAGCAGTCTTCTAGCGGGAGAGATGTACGAGCAGTACTTC. The V call is TRBV6-5, the J call TRBJ2-7; 10 bases line up with TRBD2. This CDR3 is 15 amino acids long. V dropped 5 bases and J dropped 4; count of bases not matched to a gene: 8. Germline V gene sequence: CDR1 MNHEY, CDR2 SVGAGI.

V is TRBV5-1 and J is TRBJ1-3; D not resolved. Germline V gene lookup returns CDR1 SGHRS and CDR2 YFSETQ. V dropped 4 bases and J dropped 5 bases, with 13 bases sitting between them. The CDR3 is made up of 14 amino acids. CDR3 sequence: CASSLGENRNTIYF. In nucleotides, the CDR3 is TGCGCCAGCAGCCTGGGAGAGAATCGAAACACCATATATTTT.

This chain uses TRBV5-1 with TRBJ1-3; tentative D call: TRBD1 (6 bases). Deletions cut 4 bases from V and 1 base from J, with 12 bases between. The CDR3 totals 15 residues. Germline V lookup: CDR1 SGHRS, CDR2 YFSETQ. CDR3 protein: CASSPSQGSGNTIYF. For the CDR3, the DNA is TGCGCCAGCAGCCCATCACAGGGATCTGGAAACACCATATATTTT. Full variable domain (rest looked up from reference TRBV5-1 and TRBJ1-3): KAGVTQTPRYLIKTRGQQVTLSCSPISGHRSVSWYQQTPGQGLQFLFEYFSETQRNKGNFPGRFSGRQFSNSRSEMNVSTLELGDSALYLCASSPSQGSGNTIYFGEGSWLTVV.

The genes are TRBV28 and TRBJ1-2; 7 nucleotides align to TRBD1. The length of the CDR3 is 14 residues. Germline values: CDR1 MDHEN, CDR2 SYDVKM. V lost 8 bases, J lost 2 bases, and 8 bases stayed unmatched. The CDR3 is CASFRQGNNYGYTF. For the CDR3, the DNA is TGTGCCAGCTTCCGACAGGGCAACAACTATGGCTACACCTTC.